This T cell receptor beta chain was sequenced for a study of blood T cell repertoires in COVID-19. Overall study: PBMCs, B-cell-depleted T cells, or T cells were the source of the cDNA or gDNA that made up the material.

Clones were sequenced by immunoSEQ multiplex PCR, and TCRdb holds only the in-frame ones, with some missing. The data contain under 400,000 clones, roughly 90% of them singletons. Sequenced input: peripheral blood. The receptor was isolated from a woman aged 25 to 39 with COVID-19, enrolled during active disease.

This CDR3 is CASSFLTSGRGNEQFF. In DNA, the CDR3 is TGTGCCAGCAGCTTTTTGACTAGCGGGAGGGGCAATGAGCAGTTCTTC. J is TRBJ2-1 and V is TRBV5-6; TRBD2 aligns across 14 bases. The CDR3 length is 16 residues. CDR1 SGHDT and CDR2 YYEEEE come from the germline V gene. V was clipped by 2 bases and J by 6 bases; unmatched bases: 4. The complete variable domain, with remaining parts taken from reference TRBV5-6 and TRBJ2-1, reads DAGVTQSPTHLIKTRGQQVTLRCSPKSGHDTVSWYQQALGQGPQFIFQYYEEEERQRGNFPDRFSGHQFPNYSSELNVNALLLGDSALYLCASSFLTSGRGNEQFFGPGTRLTVL.